Below, one T cell receptor beta chain is given with its context. Its binding antigen is unknown. Base qualities are not provided; no much larger clone lies one nucleotide away. For sequencing of the TCRbeta CDR3 region, genomic DNA was extracted from the sorted cells. The immunoSEQ Assay was used to sequence the TCRbeta CDR3 regions. TCRdb stores this immuneACCESS table with in-frame sequences only. Part of the clones is absent; in the studies checked, under half of the shortfall reflects unresolved V genes, and no reason is known for the rest. For this sample there are under 85,000 clones; 84% appear just once. The ten top clones hold approximately 7.9% of the sample. The CDR1 and CDR2 encoded by the germline V gene are SGHTS and YDEGEE. V was cut back by 0 bases and J by 0 bases, leaving a gap of 12 bases between them. The CDR3, from cysteine to phenylalanine, totals 17 residues. Only the CDR3 region is kept as DNA, spanning 51 bases read in frame from base 1.

The data were obtained in a study of OX40 agonist ivuxolimab in advanced cancers. For the wider study: The costimulatory receptor OX40 (CD134) was targeted by ivuxolimab, a fully human IgG2 agonistic monoclonal antibody. The point of sequencing TCRbeta in the periphery was to test whether ivuxolimab changed TCR sequence diversity and drove clonal T-cell expansion. The paper covers the monotherapy dose-escalation part of the phase I ivuxolimab trial, which included N = 52 patients. Of the approximately 54 dose-escalation patients, hepatocellular carcinoma was present in about 19, melanoma in roughly 15, renal cell carcinoma in 9 and head and neck cancer in 9. Patients were allowed to have had prior anti-PD-1, anti-PD-L1 or anti-CTLA-4 therapy, and approximately 40% of the dose-escalation patients had been treated with checkpoint inhibitors. In the dose-escalation cohort, around four fifths of patients were male, and the mean age was around 65 years with a range of roughly 20 to 80. Intravenous ivuxolimab was administered to patients every 2 weeks at six dose levels: 0.01, 0.1, 0.3, 1.5, 3 and 10 mg/kg. Three dose-escalation patients achieved partial responses, one with hepatocellular carcinoma and two with cutaneous melanoma.

Broad study findings and their caveats: Low levels of normalized T-cell clonal expansion were also seen in some patients who did not respond. In partial responders in the 0.1-3.0 mg/kg groups, normalized peripheral clonal expansion was found to be among the lowest, especially among CD8+ T cells. On average, CD8+ T cells showed more expanded clones than CD4+ T cells after ivuxolimab. Which antigens the clonally expanded peripheral T cells were specific for was not determined. At doses of 0.1 to 3.0 mg/kg, clonal expansion of both CD4+ and CD8+ blood T cells was observed from baseline to week 6.

The trial excluded patients who had a history of autoimmune disease or were on systemic immunosuppression. In every dose cohort, peripheral blood was drawn for TCR sequencing at baseline, cycle 4 day 1, and cycle 7 day 1. Samples came from an open-label, multicenter, first-in-human phase I dose-escalation trial of ivuxolimab. Adults with locally advanced or metastatic melanoma, renal cell carcinoma, hepatocellular carcinoma or head and neck squamous cell carcinoma were enrolled in the trial. Before TCR sequencing, CD4+ and CD8+ T cells were separately sorted from peripheral blood. The chain is made from TRBV5-8 and TRBJ1-4, with TRBD1 perhaps the D gene, on 6 matching bases. The input for sequencing was CD4+ or CD8+ T cells sorted from blood, taken in a trial of the OX40 agonist ivuxolimab. This TCR was recovered from an adult with an advanced solid tumor such as melanoma, head and neck, liver or kidney cancer. The DNA sequence is TGTGCCAGCAGCTTGGGGGGGCCTAAAGCAACTAATGAAAAACTGTTTTTT. Translated, it reads CASSLGGPKATNEKLFF.